This TCR beta chain was sequenced in a study of T cells in Graves' hyperthyroidism and ophthalmopathy. Whole-study findings and limits: Prediction of ophthalmopathy progression came a median around 6.5 months pre-onset. Ophthalmopathy and stable hyperthyroidism were told apart by a 13 V-J model.

Amplification yielded TCR beta CDR3 regions, with RNA transcripts as the source. Primed by the HTBI set, a first-round RT-PCR was run on the TCR CDR3. Using its own MiXCR run on the multiplex PCR reads, TCRdb lists one record per CDR3 protein. The repertoire consists of about 560,000 distinct CDR3 sequences, with roughly 50% occurring once and the leading ten covering roughly 8.2%. In regard to this clonotype: Its antigen is undetermined.

J lost 4 bases, V lost 6 bases, and 5 bases had no gene match. This CDR3 spans 17 amino acids. The germline V gene encodes CDR1 SGHTA and CDR2 FQGNSA. The receptor comes from a woman aged 18-29 years with Graves' hyperthyroidism. The chain combines TRBV7-2 with TRBJ2-2, with 16 bases lining up with TRBD2. Specimen: peripheral blood or thyroid tissue (not recorded which). The CDR3 sequence: CASRSGLAGGGTGELFF. For the CDR3, the DNA is TGTGCCAGCAGATCGGGACTAGCGGGAGGGGGCACCGGGGAGCTGTTTTTT. The variable domain in full, with the rest retrieved from reference TRBV7-2 and TRBJ2-2, is GAGVSQSPSNKVTEKGKDVELRCDPISGHTALYWYRQSLGQGLEFLIYFQGNSAPDKSGLPSDRFSAERTGGSVSTLTIQRTQQEDSAVYLCASRSGLAGGGTGELFFGEGSRLTVL.